This passage covers 13 T cell receptor beta chains from one sample sequenced in a study of T-cell reconstitution after alpha-beta-depleted transplantation in children. Using unique molecular identifiers, the investigators prepared the TCRbeta library. Each CDR3 protein gets one entry after TCRdb re-called the PCR reads with MiXCR. The sample has about 190,000 distinct CDR3 sequences, approximately 6.8% seen once. This specimen consisted of PBMCs from the stem cell graft donor, obtained from the stem cell graft. Receptors were obtained from a human donor who donated a stem cell graft to a child with Wiskott-Aldrich syndrome.

This clonotype was observed many times. This chain links TRBV5-1 with TRBJ2-1; TRBD2 matches 7 bases. The J segment lost 3 bases and the V segment lost 3 bases, leaving 3 bases of the junction unmatched. The CDR3 consists of 14 residues. CDR1 is SGHRS and CDR2 is YFSETQ in the germline V gene. CDR3 in DNA: TGCGCCAGCAGCTCGGGAGGCTACTACAATGAGCAGTTCTTC. This gives the protein CASSSGGYYNEQFF.

This clonotype came up many times. The gene calls are TRBV20-1 and TRBJ1-2, with D possibly TRBD1 on 5 matching bases. The CDR3 runs to 14 residues. Between the trimmed V and J ends, which lost 5 bases and 4 bases, there was a span of 17 bases. Germline assignment: CDR1 DFQATT and CDR2 SNEGSKA (reference sequence). CDR3 DNA sequence: TGCAGTGCTGCCCCGGGGCCGAGGAGCTATGGCTACACCTTC. It specifies CSAAPGPRSYGYTF.

This clonotype was seen a few times. V gene TRBV2 combines with J gene TRBJ2-7; D is unresolved. Germline V CDR1 and CDR2: SNHLY, FYNNEI. This CDR3 is built from 15 residues. V was pared by 2 bases and J by 2 bases, with 13 bases between. The CDR3 sequence: CASSEQSGGTYEQYF. CDR3 DNA sequence: TGTGCCAGCAGTGAACAGTCCGGCGGCACCTACGAGCAGTACTTC. Filled out from reference TRBV2 and TRBJ2-7, the complete variable domain reads EPEVTQTPSHQVTQMGQEVILRCVPISNHLYFYWYRQILGQKVEFLVSFYNNEISEKSEIFDDQFSVERPDGSNFTLKIRSTKLEDSAMYFCASSEQSGGTYEQYFGPGTRLTVT.

This clonotype was detected many times. The chain combines TRBV29-1 with TRBJ2-7, with D perhaps matching TRBD1 or TRBD2 (5 bases each). The CDR3 has 11 residues. With 1 base removed from V and 9 bases from J, the gap between germline ends came to 10 bases. Germline CDR1 reads SQVTM; CDR2 reads ANQGSEA. The chain's CDR3 is CSVEGARGQYF. The CDR3 coding sequence is TGCAGCGTTGAAGGGGCGAGGGGGCAGTACTTC.

This clonotype came up many times. The rearrangement uses TRBV19 and TRBJ2-1; D possibly uses TRBD1 or TRBD2 (5 bases each). The CDR3 runs 14 residues. Germline V gives CDR1 LNHDA, CDR2 SQIVND (reference sequence). Trimming took off 2 bases at V and 7 bases at J, with 12 bases between the two ends. CDR3 protein: CASSIQGVFNEQFF. CDR3 sequence (DNA): TGTGCCAGTAGTATACAGGGAGTGTTTAATGAGCAGTTCTTC.

The sample holds many counts of this clonotype. The V call is TRBV12-3 or TRBV12-4, the J call TRBJ1-2; 8 nucleotides match TRBD1. V dropped 6 bases and J dropped 1; count of bases not matched to a gene: 4. The CDR3 contains 14 residues. Here the CDR3 reads CASSRDRFNYGYTF. The CDR3 coding sequence is TGTGCCAGCAGCCGGGACAGGTTTAACTATGGCTACACCTTC.

This clonotype has ten or more counts. This chain connects TRBV6-1 to TRBJ2-6, with D tentatively TRBD1 or TRBD2 (5 bases each). V was cut by 7 bases and J by 0 bases, with 16 bases left in between. CDR3 length equals 17 residues. Germline-derived CDR1 and CDR2 are MNHNS and SASEGT. The CDR3 DNA sequence: TGTGCCAGCAACTCGGGACGGGCTAACTCTGGGGCCAACGTCCTGACTTTC. Protein product: CASNSGRANSGANVLTF.

This clonotype appeared a few times. The chain couples TRBV30 to TRBJ2-7, with a tentative D call TRBD2 (6 bases). CDR3 length: 19 amino acids. The germline gives CDR1 GTSNPN, CDR2 SVGIG (reference sequence). V lost 0 bases and J lost 0, with 24 bases in between. The DNA for the CDR3 is TGTGCCTGGAGTGTACCCGCGCGGGGTAGGGGCCAAAACTCCTACGAGCAGTACTTC. Protein product: CAWSVPARGRGQNSYEQYF. Drawing the rest from reference TRBV30 and TRBJ2-7, the complete variable domain is SQTIHQWPATLVQPVGSPLSLECTVEGTSNPNLYWYRQAAGRGLQLLFYSVGIGQISSEVPQNLSASRPQDRQFILSSKKLLLSDSGFYLCAWSVPARGRGQNSYEQYFGPGTRLTVT.

This clonotype was counted many times. This chain links TRBV12-3 or TRBV12-4 with TRBJ1-2; 8 bases match TRBD1. With V trimmed by 3 bases and J by 8 bases, 5 bases remained unmatched. The CDR3 extends over 13 amino acids. Here the CDR3 reads CASSFGQGEGYTF. As DNA, the CDR3 is TGTGCCAGCAGTTTCGGACAGGGTGAAGGCTACACCTTC.

There are many counts of this clonotype. J is TRBJ2-7 and V is TRBV12-3 or TRBV12-4; TRBD1 agrees at 7 bases. The trim removed 7 bases at V and 2 bases at J, leaving 8 bases unmatched. The CDR3 is made up of 14 amino acids. This CDR3 is CASTLGQSTYEQYF. As DNA, the CDR3 is TGTGCCAGCACCCTGGGACAGTCCACCTACGAGCAGTACTTC.

This clonotype was seen ten or more times. This chain connects TRBV10-3 to TRBJ2-2; 9 bases line up with TRBD2. The CDR3 sequence is 15 residues long. CDR1 and CDR2 from the germline V gene are ENHRY and SYGVKD. J was trimmed by 3 bases and V by 8 bases; bases with no gene match: 7. The CDR3 protein is CAIGGTSLYTGELFF. The CDR3 nucleotides are TGTGCCATCGGGGGGACTAGCCTCTACACCGGGGAGCTGTTTTTT.

This chain connects TRBV12-3 or TRBV12-4 to TRBJ2-1; D is perhaps TRBD2 (5 bases). The CDR3 runs 16 residues. Between the trimmed V and J ends, which lost 5 bases and 0 bases, there was a span of 14 bases. In nucleotides, the CDR3 is TGTGCCAGCAGTGAAACTAGGCCTAGCTCCTACAATGAGCAGTTCTTC. Its translation is CASSETRPSSYNEQFF.

Ten or more counts support this clonotype. This chain links TRBV29-1 with TRBJ2-7, with D perhaps matching TRBD1 (5 bases). Trimming left V 6 bases short and J 5 bases short, with 17 bases between. This CDR3 region has 13 residues. The germline gives CDR1 SQVTM, CDR2 ANQGSEA. CDR3 sequence: CSVALGADDEQYF. The CDR3 bases are TGCAGCGTCGCATTAGGGGCGGACGACGAGCAGTACTTC.